The rows below give T cell receptor beta chains drawn from one sample of a study of shared clonotypes between healthy human individuals. Sequencing was performed with immunoSEQ multiplex PCR; in TCRdb, only in-frame clones are kept and a portion is missing. The table includes about 1,900,000 clones, about 95% detected once. Material for sequencing was naive CD8+ T cells sorted from blood. These receptors came from a man in his late teens or twenties in good health. Each CDR3 is given with its conserved first and last residue. Each record gives: D gene, V gene, clone size, CDR3 length, J gene, CDR3 DNA, CDR3 protein. The D gene is left open where the match is weak. Some rows have no size entry. The others give once, few or many, or a class for an expanded clone.

>-|TRBV7-2|-|15|TRBJ1-6
TGTGCCAGCAGCTTAGCTTTGGGGGGAAATTCACCCCTCCACTTT
CASSLALGGNSPLHF
>TRBD2|TRBV5-6|-|14|TRBJ2-1
TGTGCCAGCAGCTTGGGGGGCGGGAGCAATGAGCAGTTCTTC
CASSLGGGSNEQFF
>TRBD2|TRBV7-8|-|14|TRBJ2-5
TGTGCCAGCAGCTTAGTAGCGGGAGGAGAGACCCAGTACTTC
CASSLVAGGETQYF
>-|TRBV7-2|-|15|TRBJ2-7
TGTGCCAGCAGCTTCCGGGACTCACCTGCCTACGAGCAGTACTTC
CASSFRDSPAYEQYF
>-|TRBV10-2|once|14|TRBJ2-7
TGCGCCAGCAGTGGACAGGTCCTCTCCTACGAGCAGTACTTC
CASSGQVLSYEQYF
>-|TRBV13|-|12|TRBJ2-1
TGTGCCAGCAGCGACGGGCACAATGAGCAGTTCTTC
CASSDGHNEQFF
>-|TRBV19|-|17|TRBJ2-7
TGTGCCAGTAGTCCGAGTGTCATATTAGGACTGTCCTACGAGCAGTACTTC
CASSPSVILGLSYEQYF
>-|TRBV21-1|few|14|TRBJ1-2
TGTGCCAGCAGCAAAGACAGGGGGAACTATGGCTACACCTTC
CASSKDRGNYGYTF
>TRBD2|TRBV7-9|-|19|TRBJ2-3
TGTGCCAGCAGCTTGGAGACTAGCGGGATGAAGGGGATCGAAGATACGCAGTATTTT
CASSLETSGMKGIEDTQYF
>-|TRBV5-6|-|16|TRBJ2-7
TGTGCCAGCAGCTTGTCGTTCGAGGGATCCAACTACGAGCAGTACTTC
CASSLSFEGSNYEQYF
>-|TRBV5-3|once|14|TRBJ1-5
TGTGCCAGACGGGGGCGTAATAGCAATCAGCCCCAGCATTTT
CARRGRNSNQPQHF
>-|TRBV2|-|12|TRBJ2-7
TGTGCCAGCAGTCCACAACGATACGAGCAGTACTTC
CASSPQRYEQYF
>TRBD2|TRBV5-1|-|16|TRBJ2-7
TGCGCCAGCAGCTTGGCTAGCGGGGGCCTTACCCACGAGCAGTACTTC
CASSLASGGLTHEQYF
>-|TRBV19|-|13|TRBJ1-1
TGTGCCAGTAGTATTTCGACTACCACTGAAGCTTTCTTT
CASSISTTTEAFF
>-|TRBV14|-|15|TRBJ1-3
TGTGCCAGCAGCCAAGATTGGACAGAAGGAAACACCATATATTTT
CASSQDWTEGNTIYF
>-|TRBV5-1|-|13|TRBJ1-6
TGCGCCAGCAGCTCCAGGGTGGGGGCGCCCCTCCACTTT
CASSSRVGAPLHF